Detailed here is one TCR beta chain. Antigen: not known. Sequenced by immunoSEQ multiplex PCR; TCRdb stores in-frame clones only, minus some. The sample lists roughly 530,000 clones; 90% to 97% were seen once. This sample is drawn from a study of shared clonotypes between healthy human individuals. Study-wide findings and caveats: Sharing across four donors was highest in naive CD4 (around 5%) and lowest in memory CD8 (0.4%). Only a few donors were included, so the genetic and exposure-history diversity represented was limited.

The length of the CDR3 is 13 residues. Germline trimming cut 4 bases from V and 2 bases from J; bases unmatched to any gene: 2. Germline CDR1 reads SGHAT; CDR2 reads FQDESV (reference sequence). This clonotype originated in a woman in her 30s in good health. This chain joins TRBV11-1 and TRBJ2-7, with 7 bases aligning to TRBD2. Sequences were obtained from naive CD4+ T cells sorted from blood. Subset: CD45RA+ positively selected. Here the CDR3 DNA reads TGTGCCAGCAGCTCGGCGGGGGCCTACGAGCAGTACTTC. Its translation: CASSSAGAYEQYF.